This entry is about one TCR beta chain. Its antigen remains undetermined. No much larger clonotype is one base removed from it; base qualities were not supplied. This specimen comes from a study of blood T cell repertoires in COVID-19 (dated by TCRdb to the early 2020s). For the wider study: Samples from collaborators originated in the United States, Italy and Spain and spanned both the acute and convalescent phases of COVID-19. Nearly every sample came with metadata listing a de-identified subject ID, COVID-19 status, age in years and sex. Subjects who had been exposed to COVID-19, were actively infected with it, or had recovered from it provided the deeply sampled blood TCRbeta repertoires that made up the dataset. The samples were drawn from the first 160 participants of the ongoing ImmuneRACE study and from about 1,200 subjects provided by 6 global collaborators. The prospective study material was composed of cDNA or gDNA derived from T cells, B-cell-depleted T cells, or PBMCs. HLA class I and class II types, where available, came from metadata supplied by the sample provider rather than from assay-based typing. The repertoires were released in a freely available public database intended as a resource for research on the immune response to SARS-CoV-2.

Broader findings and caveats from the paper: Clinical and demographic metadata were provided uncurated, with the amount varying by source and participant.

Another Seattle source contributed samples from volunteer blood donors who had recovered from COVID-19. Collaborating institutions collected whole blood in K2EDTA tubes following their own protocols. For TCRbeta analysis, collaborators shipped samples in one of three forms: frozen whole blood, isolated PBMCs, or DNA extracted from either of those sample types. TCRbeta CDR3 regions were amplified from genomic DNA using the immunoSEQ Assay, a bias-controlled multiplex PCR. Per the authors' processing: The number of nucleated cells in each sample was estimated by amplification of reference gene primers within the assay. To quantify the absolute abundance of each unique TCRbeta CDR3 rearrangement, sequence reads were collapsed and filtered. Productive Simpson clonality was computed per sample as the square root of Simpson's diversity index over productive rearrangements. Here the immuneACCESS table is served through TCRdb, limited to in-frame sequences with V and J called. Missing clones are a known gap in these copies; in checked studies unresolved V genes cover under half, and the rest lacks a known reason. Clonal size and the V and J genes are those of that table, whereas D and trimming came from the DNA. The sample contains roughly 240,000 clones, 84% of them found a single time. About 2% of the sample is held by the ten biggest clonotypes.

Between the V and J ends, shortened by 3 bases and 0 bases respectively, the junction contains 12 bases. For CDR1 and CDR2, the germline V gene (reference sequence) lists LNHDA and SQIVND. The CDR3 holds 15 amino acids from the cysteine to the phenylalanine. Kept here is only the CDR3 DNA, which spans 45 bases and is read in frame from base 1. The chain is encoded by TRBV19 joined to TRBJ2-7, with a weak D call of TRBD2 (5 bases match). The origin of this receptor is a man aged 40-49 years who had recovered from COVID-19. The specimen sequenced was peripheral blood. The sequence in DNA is TGTGCCAGTAGTATGGGCGCGGGCCCCTCCTACGAGCAGTACTTC. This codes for CASSMGAGPSYEQYF. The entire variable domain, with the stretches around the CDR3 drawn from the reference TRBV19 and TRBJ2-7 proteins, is DGGITQSPKYLFRKEGQNVTLSCEQNLNHDAMYWYRQDPGQGLRLIYYSQIVNDFQKGDIAEGYSVSREKKESFPLTVTSAQKNPTAFYLCASSMGAGPSYEQYFGPGTRLTVT.